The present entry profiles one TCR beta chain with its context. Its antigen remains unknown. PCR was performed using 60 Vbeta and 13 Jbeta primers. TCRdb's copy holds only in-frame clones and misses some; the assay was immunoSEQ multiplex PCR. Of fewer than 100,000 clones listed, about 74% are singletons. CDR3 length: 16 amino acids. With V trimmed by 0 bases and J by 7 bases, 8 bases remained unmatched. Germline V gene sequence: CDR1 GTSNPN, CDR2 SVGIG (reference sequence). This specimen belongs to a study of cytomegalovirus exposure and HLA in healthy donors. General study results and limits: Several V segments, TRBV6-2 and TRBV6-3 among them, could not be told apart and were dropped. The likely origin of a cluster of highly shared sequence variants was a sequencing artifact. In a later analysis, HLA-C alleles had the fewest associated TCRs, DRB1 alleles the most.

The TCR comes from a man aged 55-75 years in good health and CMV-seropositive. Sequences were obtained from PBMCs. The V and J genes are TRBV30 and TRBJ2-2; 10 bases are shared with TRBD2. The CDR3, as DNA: TGTGCCTGGAGTGTACATGAAGCGGGGGGGCTCGGGGAGCTGTTTTTT. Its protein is CAWSVHEAGGLGELFF.